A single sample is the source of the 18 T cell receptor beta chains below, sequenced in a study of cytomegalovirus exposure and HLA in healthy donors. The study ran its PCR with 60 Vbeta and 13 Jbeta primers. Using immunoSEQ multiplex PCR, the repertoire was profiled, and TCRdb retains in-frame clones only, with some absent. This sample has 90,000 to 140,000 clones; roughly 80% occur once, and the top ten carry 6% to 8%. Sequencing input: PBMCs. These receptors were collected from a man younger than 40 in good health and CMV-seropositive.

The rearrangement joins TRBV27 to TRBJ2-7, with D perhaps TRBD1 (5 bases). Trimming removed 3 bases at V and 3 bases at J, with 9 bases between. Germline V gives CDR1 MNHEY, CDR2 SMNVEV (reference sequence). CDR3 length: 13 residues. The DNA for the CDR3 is TGTGCCAGCAGTTTTGGACACCTCTACGAGCAGTACTTC. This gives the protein CASSFGHLYEQYF.

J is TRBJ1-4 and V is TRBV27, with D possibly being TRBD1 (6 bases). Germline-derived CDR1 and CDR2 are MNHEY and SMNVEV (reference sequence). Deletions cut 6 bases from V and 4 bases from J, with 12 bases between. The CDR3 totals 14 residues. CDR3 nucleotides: TGTGCCAGCAGGCCGGGACATTATAATGAAAAACTGTTTTTT. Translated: CASRPGHYNEKLFF.

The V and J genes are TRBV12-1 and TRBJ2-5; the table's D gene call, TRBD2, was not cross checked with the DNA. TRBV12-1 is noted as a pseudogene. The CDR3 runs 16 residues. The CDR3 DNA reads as TGTGCCAGCAGCTCAGGACTAGCGGGGGGTGGTGAGACCCAGTACTTC. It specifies CASSSGLAGGGETQYF.

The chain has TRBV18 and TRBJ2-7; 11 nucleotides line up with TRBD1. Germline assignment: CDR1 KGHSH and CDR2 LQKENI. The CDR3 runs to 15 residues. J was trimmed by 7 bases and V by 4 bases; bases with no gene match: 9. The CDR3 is CASSLRTGGAGEQYF. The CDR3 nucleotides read TGTGCCAGCTCACTTCGGACAGGGGGCGCAGGGGAGCAGTACTTC.

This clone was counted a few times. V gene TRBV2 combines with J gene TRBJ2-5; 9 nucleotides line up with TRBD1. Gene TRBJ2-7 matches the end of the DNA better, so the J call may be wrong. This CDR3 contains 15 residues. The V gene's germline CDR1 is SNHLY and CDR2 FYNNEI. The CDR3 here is CASRTHRGRAHEQYF. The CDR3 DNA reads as TGTGCCAGCAGAACACACAGGGGGCGTGCCCACGAGCAGTACTTC.

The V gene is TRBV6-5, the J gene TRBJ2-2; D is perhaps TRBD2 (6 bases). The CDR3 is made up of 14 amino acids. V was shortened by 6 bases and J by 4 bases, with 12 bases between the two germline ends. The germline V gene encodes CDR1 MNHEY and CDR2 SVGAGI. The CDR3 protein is CASREGRLTGELFF. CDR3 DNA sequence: TGTGCCAGCAGGGAGGGACGGCTCACCGGGGAGCTGTTTTTT.

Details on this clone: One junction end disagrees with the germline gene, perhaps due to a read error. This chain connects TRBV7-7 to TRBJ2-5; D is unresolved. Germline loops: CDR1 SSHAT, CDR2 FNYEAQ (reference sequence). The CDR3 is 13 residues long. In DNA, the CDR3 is TGTGCTAGCAGCTTAGCTAGTCTAGAGACCCAGTACTTC. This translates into CASSLASLETQYF.

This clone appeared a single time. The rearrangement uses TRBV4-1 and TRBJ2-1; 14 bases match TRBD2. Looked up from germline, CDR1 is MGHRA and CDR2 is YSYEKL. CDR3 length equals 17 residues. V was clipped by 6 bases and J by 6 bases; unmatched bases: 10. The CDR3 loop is CASSHRTSGGSLNEQFF. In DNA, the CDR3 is TGCGCCAGCAGTCACCGGACTAGCGGGGGGTCCCTCAATGAGCAGTTCTTC.

The CDR3 sequence: CASSRKPRETQYF. The DNA for the CDR3 is TGTGCCAGCAGCCGAAAGCCGAGGGAGACCCAGTACTTC. The gene calls are TRBV7-9 and TRBJ2-5; D gene ambiguous. There are 13 residues in the CDR3. Germline V gene sequence: CDR1 SEHNR, CDR2 FQNEAQ (reference sequence). Trimming stripped 5 bases from V and 5 bases from J, with 12 bases between. The entire variable domain, with the rest obtained from reference TRBV7-9 and TRBJ2-5, is as follows: DTGVSQNPRHKITKRGQNVTFRCDPISEHNRLYWYRQTLGQGPEFLTYFQNEAQLEKSRLLSDRFSAERPKGSFSTLEIQRTEQGDSAMYLCASSRKPRETQYFGPGTRLLVL.

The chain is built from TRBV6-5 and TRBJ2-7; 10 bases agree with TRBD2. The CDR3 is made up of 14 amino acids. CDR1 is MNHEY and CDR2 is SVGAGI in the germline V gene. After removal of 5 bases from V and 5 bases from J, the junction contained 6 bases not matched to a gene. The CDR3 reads CASSNSGGANEQYF. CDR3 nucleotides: TGTGCCAGCAGTAACAGCGGGGGGGCTAACGAGCAGTACTTC.

The CDR3 region has the DNA TGTGCCAGCAGCCATGGACAGGAGCAGTTTTTT. The encoded protein is CASSHGQEQFF. The V gene is TRBV6-6, the J gene TRBJ1-4, with 7 bases identical to TRBD1. V lost 6 bases and J lost 16; bases outside the gene matches: 8. Looked up from germline, CDR1 is MNHNY and CDR2 is SVGAGI (reference sequence). The CDR3 has 11 amino acids.

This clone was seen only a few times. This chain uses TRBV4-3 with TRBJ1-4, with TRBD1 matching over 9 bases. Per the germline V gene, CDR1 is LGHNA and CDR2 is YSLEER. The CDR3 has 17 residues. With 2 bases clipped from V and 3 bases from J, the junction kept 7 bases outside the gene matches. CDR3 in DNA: TGCGCCAGCAGCCAATCCTCGGGACAGGGATCTAATGAAAAACTGTTTTTT. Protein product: CASSQSSGQGSNEKLFF.

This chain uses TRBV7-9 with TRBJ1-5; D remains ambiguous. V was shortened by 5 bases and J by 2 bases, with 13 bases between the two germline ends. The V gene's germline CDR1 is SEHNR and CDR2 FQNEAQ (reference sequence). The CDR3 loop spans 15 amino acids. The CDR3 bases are TGTGCCAGCAGCCCAGATGGGCAGGGCAATCAGCCCCAGCATTTT. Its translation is CASSPDGQGNQPQHF. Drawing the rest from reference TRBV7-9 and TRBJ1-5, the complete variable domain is DTGVSQNPRHKITKRGQNVTFRCDPISEHNRLYWYRQTLGQGPEFLTYFQNEAQLEKSRLLSDRFSAERPKGSFSTLEIQRTEQGDSAMYLCASSPDGQGNQPQHFGDGTRLSIL.

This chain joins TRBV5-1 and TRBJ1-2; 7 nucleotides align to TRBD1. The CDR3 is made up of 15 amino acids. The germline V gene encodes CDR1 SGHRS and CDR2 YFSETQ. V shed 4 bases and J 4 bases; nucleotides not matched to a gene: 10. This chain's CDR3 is CASSVSGGRGYGYTF. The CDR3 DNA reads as TGCGCCAGCAGCGTATCAGGGGGTAGGGGCTATGGCTACACCTTC.

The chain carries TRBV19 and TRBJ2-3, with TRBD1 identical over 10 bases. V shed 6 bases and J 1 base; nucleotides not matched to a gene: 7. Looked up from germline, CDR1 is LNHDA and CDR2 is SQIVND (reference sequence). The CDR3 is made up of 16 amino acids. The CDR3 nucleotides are TGTGCCAGTAGAGAGGGGACAGGGGTTGGCACAGATACGCAGTATTTT. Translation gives CASREGTGVGTDTQYF.

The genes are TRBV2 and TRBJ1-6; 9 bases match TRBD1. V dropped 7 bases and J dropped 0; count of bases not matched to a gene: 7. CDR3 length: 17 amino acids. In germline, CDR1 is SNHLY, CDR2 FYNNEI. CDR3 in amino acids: CASTHRGHSSYNSPLHF. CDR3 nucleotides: TGTGCCAGCACGCACAGGGGGCACAGCTCCTATAATTCACCCCTCCACTTT.

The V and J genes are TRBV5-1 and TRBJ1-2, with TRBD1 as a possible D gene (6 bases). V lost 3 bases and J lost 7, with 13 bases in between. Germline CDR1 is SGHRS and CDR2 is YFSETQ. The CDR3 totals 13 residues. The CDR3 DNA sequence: TGCGCCAGCAGCTCCCTGGGGGGGGCTGGCTACACCTTC. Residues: CASSSLGGAGYTF. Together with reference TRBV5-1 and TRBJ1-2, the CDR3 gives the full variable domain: KAGVTQTPRYLIKTRGQQVTLSCSPISGHRSVSWYQQTPGQGLQFLFEYFSETQRNKGNFPGRFSGRQFSNSRSEMNVSTLELGDSALYLCASSSLGGAGYTFGSGTRLTVV.

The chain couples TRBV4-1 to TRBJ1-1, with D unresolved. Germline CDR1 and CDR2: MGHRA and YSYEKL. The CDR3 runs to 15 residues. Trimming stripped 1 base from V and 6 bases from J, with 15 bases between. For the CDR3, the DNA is TGCGCCAGCAGCCAAGCTTCCAGCCCGGGTGCTGAAGCTTTCTTT. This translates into CASSQASSPGAEAFF.